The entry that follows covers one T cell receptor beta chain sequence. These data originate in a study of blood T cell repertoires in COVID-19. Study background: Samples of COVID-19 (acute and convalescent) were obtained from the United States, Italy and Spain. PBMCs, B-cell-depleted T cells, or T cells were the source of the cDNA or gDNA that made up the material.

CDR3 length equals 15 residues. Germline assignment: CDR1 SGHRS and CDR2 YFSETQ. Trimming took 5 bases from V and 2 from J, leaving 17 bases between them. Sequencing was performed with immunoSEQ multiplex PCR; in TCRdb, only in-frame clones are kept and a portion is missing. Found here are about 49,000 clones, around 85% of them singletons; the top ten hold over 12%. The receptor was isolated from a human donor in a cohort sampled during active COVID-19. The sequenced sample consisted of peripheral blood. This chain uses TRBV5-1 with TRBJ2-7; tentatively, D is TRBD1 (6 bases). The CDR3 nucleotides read TGCGCCAGCAGGGGTACAGGTGAGGGGGCCTACGAGCAGTACTTC. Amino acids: CASRGTGEGAYEQYF.